The subject of this entry is one T cell receptor beta chain. This clone was picked up a small number of times. What antigen it recognizes has not been identified. Base qualities are not recorded, but no much larger clone differs from it by a single base. This sample was included in a study of cytomegalovirus exposure and HLA in healthy donors (dated by TCRdb to between 2016 and 2019). At the level of the whole study: An earlier analysis of 550 to 700 of the donors reported 250 to 300 Gb of sequence data and 100 million to 140 million unique TCR beta sequences from about 179 million T cells. Genome-wide SNP genotypes for about 60% of the roughly 700 donors were used in a later genetic analysis, which treated that subset as a discovery cohort. Both class I and class II loci were covered by HLA typing, at four-digit resolution. A separate validation cohort of roughly 120 different subjects was used in addition to the roughly 620-subject first cohort. Donor age, sex, ethnicity and CMV serostatus were compiled together with the repertoire data. Approximately 300 gigabases of sequencing data and roughly 80 million unique TCR sequences made up an early release that covered around 640 HLA-typed donors. The study profiled the T cell repertoires of 500 to 800 subjects by immunosequencing and related them to cytomegalovirus serostatus. In the later analysis, no new phenotypic data were used to find candidate immune exposures; instead, reliance was placed on TCR beta sequences and their occurrence across donors. The study aimed to test whether cataloging public T cell receptors could reveal signatures of past pathogen exposure. Among the roughly 370 genotyped donors, roughly 80% belonged to the genetic ancestry cluster associated with self-reported Caucasian donors. All discovery cohort repertoires had been generated on a single sequencing platform. To decide whether each TCR beta V gene segment behaved as functional or pseudogenic, an earlier analysis of approximately 590 of the donors relied on high-throughput TCR beta sequencing. Typing coverage varied by locus: roughly 629-640 donors for A, B, C, DRB1 and DQB1; roughly 560 for DQA1; approximately 570 for DPA1; roughly 470 for DPB1. A later analysis re-examined previously published TCR beta repertoires from 610 or so donors and added high-resolution HLA genotyping to investigate patterns of TCR occurrence. Because of strong linkage in the cohort, roughly five DR-DQ haplotypes were treated as single units for association and clustering. Among a few hundred genotyped donors of the cohort, an average of roughly 240,000 unique TCR beta nucleotide sequences were sequenced per donor, about a sixth of them non-productive. The study combined high-throughput TCR immunosequencing, statistical association of individual TCRs with disease status, and machine learning to predict cytomegalovirus infection status. General findings and caveats noted by the study authors: A further reported finding was that TCR beta sequences accurately predicted the HLA-A and HLA-B alleles for most subjects in the first cohort. The only immune exposure information available for the cohort was CMV serostatus. According to a later analysis, parvovirus B19, influenza, CMV and Epstein-Barr virus appeared linked to several top co-occurrence clusters. A later analysis found that most CMV-associated TCR beta chains appeared HLA-restricted, with HLA associations seemingly driven largely by CMV exposure. A later analysis found that TCR association rates varied across HLA loci, with DRB1 alleles showing the most associated TCRs and HLA-C alleles the fewest. Broadly in line with IMGT annotations, most TCR beta V segments showed up in productive rearrangements about 87% or about 30% of the time in an earlier analysis of several hundred of the donors. A later genetic analysis associated a missense DCLRE1C variant with V-gene and J-gene trimming of TCR beta chains, and an independent cohort replicated the association. In vitro tests confirmed that three of the cytomegalovirus-associated TCR beta chains recognize cytomegalovirus antigens. Presence/absence analyses assumed roughly uniform sequencing depth across donors, an assumption that may not hold. When HLA alleles, especially DR and DQ, strongly co-occurred, TCR associations were difficult to assign to individual alleles. The earlier analysis of nearly 600 of the donors excluded some 15 rarely observed V segments, including chromosome 9 orphons, because counts were too low. Cytomegalovirus status was reported to be diagnosed by the classifier with high specificity and sensitivity in both the original and validation cohorts. In this cohort, only TCR beta chains were sequenced, and detectable features were limited by the absence of alpha or paired-chain data. A later analysis found that HLA-associated TCR beta chains were more clonally expanded and had lower generation probabilities than equally common non-associated chains. In a later genetic analysis, fewer N-insertions in productive TCRs were reported among donors in an Asian-associated ancestry cluster than the approximately 710-donor mean. The 87-base-pair reads could not distinguish some IMGT-functional V segments, including TRBV6-2 and TRBV6-3, so those segments were excluded. The study gave a list of about 150 TCR beta chains associated with cytomegalovirus. Linkage disequilibrium might explain the correlated functional status among segregating V segments, but an unknown experimental factor could not be ruled out. While some public TCRs were present in many individuals, most TCR sequences turned up only very rarely across donors. A cluster of highly shared sequence variants was judged likely to represent a technical artifact of the sequencing pipeline. Because HLA typing was missing for some donors at each locus, association tests included only the typed subset. Specific HLA alleles were associated with 15,000 to 20,000 TCR beta sequences at a false discovery rate of 0.05 in a later analysis. According to the authors, the approach could potentially be generalized to other disease states and immunological phenotypes.

The cohort was made up of 650 to 700 healthy bone marrow donors. All cohort members were sampled while nominally healthy, although unrecorded immune exposures were likely present. The donor was CMV seropositive and was included in the group of approximately 300 seropositive cohort members. Every donor gave a peripheral blood sample, and the peripheral blood mononuclear cells from that sample were used for TCR beta sequencing. Genomic DNA extraction from the blood cell samples was performed with the Qiagen DNeasy Blood Extraction Kit. Receptors were amplified or captured by the immunoSEQ multiplex PCR assay. The multiplex PCR relied on a mix of 60 forward primers for TCR Vbeta segments and 13 reverse primers for TCR Jbeta segments. Amplification of the CDR3 region of rearranged TCR beta genes was performed with a multiplex PCR assay on genomic DNA. Amplified TCR beta libraries were sequenced as 87-base-pair reads on the Illumina HiSeq System. As for the authors' bioinformatics: A later analysis tallied around 87 million unique TCR beta chains across the roughly 610 repertoires, and about 12 million of those chains were shared by two or more donors. A nearest-neighbor algorithm error-corrected the raw reads and collapsed the reads into unique sequences, merging closely related sequences to remove PCR and sequencing errors. V, D and J gene segments were assigned by aligning CDR3 sequences to IMGT reference sequences. For a sequence to be retained, a match of at least six nucleotides was required to both a V gene segment and a J gene segment. A rearrangement was called productive if the CDR3 had no stop codons and remained in frame with V and J, and every other rearrangement was called non-productive. CDR3 was defined by IMGT convention, running from the second conserved V-encoded cysteine to the conserved J-encoded phenylalanine. In an earlier analysis of 500 to 650 of the donors, sequences lacking an unambiguous match to a single V gene segment were excluded. In an earlier analysis of some 590 of the donors, a V segment was called functional when productive rearrangements were above 56.7%, and segregating when the standard deviation between donors exceeded 5%. To diagnose cytomegalovirus status from the catalog of TCR beta chain sequences, a statistical classification framework was built. In a later analysis, V and J genes were assigned by comparing TCR nucleotide sequences against IMGT/GENE-DB human TR gene sequences. Using the TCRdist pipeline, a later analysis assigned CDR3 sequences along with most-parsimonious VDJ recombination scenarios. A later analysis defined each TCR beta chain by its CDR3 amino acid sequence plus V-gene family, and excluded reads lacking a unique V-gene family. As a way to deal with suspected cross-contamination and a sequencing artifact, a later analysis dropped approximately 590 nucleotide sequences that were highly shared and had low generation probability. For each public chain, a later analysis derived a clonal expansion index from normalized ranks of inferred template counts within each repertoire. Generation probabilities in a later analysis came from a VDJ recombination model fitted to out-of-frame rearrangements, and those results were checked against IGoR. In a later analysis, TCR-TCR, TCR-HLA and TCR-CMV co-occurrence was scored with hypergeometric tests, and a repertoire-size bias correction was applied to TCR pairs. To estimate false discovery rates, a later analysis permuted the HLA or CMV assignments 20 times. In a later analysis, co-occurring TCRs were grouped using DBSCAN, and TCRdist sequence similarity was added for clustering within HLA-allele-positive subsets. For co-occurrence clustering, repertoires with fewer than 30,000 or more than 120,000 public chains were excluded, along with roughly 5 repertoires with anomalous nucleotide sharing. TCRdb holds this immuneACCESS table with in-frame rearrangements only. Some clones are missing; in checked studies, unresolved V genes explain under half, and the rest has no known cause. V and J calls plus clone size are reproduced from that table; the DNA served to infer D and trimming. This sample has 150,000 to 200,000 clones in its table, and about four fifths of those were observed once. The top ten hold around 4.1% of the sample.

Measured from the cysteine to the phenylalanine, the CDR3 is 15 residues long. The kept DNA is CDR3 alone, 45 bases in frame from the first base. Deletion took 6 bases off V and 2 bases off J, with a span of 14 bases between the germline ends. CDR1 is given as MNHEY and CDR2 as SVGAGI, both from the germline V gene. Sequencing was performed on PBMCs. This receptor chain uses TRBV6-5 and TRBJ1-3, with a tentative D gene TRBD1 over 5 matching bases. The origin of this receptor is a man in his fifties or sixties in good health and CMV-seropositive. The CDR3: CASSEWEGPGNTIYF. The base sequence is TGTGCCAGCAGCGAATGGGAGGGACCTGGAAACACCATATATTTT.